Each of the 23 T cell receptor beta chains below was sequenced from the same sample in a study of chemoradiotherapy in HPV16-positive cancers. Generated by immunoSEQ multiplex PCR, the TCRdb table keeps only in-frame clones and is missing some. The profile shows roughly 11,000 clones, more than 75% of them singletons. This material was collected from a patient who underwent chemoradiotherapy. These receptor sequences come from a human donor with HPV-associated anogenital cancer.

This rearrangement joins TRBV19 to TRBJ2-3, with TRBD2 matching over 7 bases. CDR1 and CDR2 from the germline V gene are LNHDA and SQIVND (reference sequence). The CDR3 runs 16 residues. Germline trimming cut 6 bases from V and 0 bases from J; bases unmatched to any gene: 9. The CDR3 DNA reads TGTGCCAGTAGGGAGCGGGGAGACGCTAGCACAGATACGCAGTATTTT. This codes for CASRERGDASTDTQYF.

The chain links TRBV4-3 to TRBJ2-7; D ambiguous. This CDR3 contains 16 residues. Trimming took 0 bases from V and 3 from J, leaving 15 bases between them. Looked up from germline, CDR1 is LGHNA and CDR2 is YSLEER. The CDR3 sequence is CASSQDWSGSSYEQYF. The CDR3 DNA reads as TGCGCCAGCAGCCAAGATTGGTCTGGAAGCAGCTACGAGCAGTACTTC.

This CDR3 reads CASSLDGLTAQYF. CDR3 DNA sequence: TGTGCCAGCAGCTTAGATGGTCTTACGGCCCAGTACTTC. The chain recombines TRBV7-3 with TRBJ2-5; D ambiguous. CDR1 is SGHTA, CDR2 FQGTGA, per germline. V lost 2 bases and J 9 bases, leaving 13 bases between the germline ends. The CDR3 spans 13 residues.

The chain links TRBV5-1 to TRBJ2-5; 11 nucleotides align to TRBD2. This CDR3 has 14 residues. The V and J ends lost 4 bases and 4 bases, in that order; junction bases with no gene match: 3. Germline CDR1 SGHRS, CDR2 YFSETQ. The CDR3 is CASSDSGGGETQYF. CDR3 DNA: TGCGCCAGCAGCGATAGCGGGGGGGGAGAGACCCAGTACTTC.

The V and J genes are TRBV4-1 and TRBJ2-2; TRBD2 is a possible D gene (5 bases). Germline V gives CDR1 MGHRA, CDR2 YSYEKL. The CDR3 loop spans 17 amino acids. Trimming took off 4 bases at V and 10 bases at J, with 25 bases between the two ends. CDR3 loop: CASSLFPVQIFSAELFF. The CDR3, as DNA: TGCGCCAGCAGCCTATTCCCCGTCCAAATCTTTAGCGCGGAGCTGTTTTTT.

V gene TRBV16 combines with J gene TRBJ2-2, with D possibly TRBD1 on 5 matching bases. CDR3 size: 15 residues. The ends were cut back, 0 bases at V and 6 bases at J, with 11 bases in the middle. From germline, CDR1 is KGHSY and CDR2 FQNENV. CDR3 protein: CASSQSSGASGELFF. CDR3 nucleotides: TGTGCCAGCAGCCAATCGTCTGGGGCGTCCGGGGAGCTGTTTTTT.

This CDR3 is CASSIRWGNQPQHF. The CDR3 DNA follows: TGTGCCAGCTCCATAAGATGGGGCAATCAGCCCCAGCATTTT. This chain uses TRBV13 with TRBJ1-5; D is undetermined. The CDR3 contains 14 residues. V lost 8 bases to trimming and J lost 2 bases, with 13 bases between them. Germline lookup yields CDR1 PRHDT and CDR2 FYEKMQ (reference sequence).

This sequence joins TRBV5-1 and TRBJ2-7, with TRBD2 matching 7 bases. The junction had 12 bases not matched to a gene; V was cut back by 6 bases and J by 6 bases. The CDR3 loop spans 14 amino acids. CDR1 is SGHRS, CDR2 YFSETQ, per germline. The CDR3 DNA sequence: TGCGCCAGCACCCGGCCGGGGGGAACCGGCGAGCAGTACTTC. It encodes CASTRPGGTGEQYF. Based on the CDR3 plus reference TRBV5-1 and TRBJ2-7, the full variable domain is KAGVTQTPRYLIKTRGQQVTLSCSPISGHRSVSWYQQTPGQGLQFLFEYFSETQRNKGNFPGRFSGRQFSNSRSEMNVSTLELGDSALYLCASTRPGGTGEQYFGPGTRLTVT.

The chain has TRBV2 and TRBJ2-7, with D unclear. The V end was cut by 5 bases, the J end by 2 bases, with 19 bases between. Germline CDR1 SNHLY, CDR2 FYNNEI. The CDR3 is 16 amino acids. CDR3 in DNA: TGTGCCAGCAGTCGAGATACTGCAGTCTTTCCCTACGAGCAGTACTTC. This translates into CASSRDTAVFPYEQYF.

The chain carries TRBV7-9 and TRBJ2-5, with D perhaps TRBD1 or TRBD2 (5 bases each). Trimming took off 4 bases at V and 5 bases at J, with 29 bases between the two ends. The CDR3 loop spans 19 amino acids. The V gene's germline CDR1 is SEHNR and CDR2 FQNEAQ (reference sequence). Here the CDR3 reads CASSSPLGAPSSVVETQYF. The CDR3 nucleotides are TGTGCCAGCAGCTCCCCCCTCGGGGCCCCTTCAAGCGTGGTTGAGACCCAGTACTTC.

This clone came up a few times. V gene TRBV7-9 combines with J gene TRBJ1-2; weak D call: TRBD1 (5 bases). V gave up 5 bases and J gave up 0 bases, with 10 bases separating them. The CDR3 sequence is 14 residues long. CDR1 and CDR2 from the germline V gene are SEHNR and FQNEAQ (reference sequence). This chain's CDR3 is CASSGVGPNYGYTF. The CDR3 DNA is TGTGCCAGCAGCGGAGTGGGACCTAACTATGGCTACACCTTC.

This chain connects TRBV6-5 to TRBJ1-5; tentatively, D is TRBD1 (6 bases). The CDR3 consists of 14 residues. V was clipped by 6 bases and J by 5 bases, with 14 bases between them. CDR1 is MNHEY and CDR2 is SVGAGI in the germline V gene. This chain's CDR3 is CASREQGQDQPQHF. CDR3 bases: TGTGCCAGCAGAGAACAGGGACAAGATCAGCCCCAGCATTTT.

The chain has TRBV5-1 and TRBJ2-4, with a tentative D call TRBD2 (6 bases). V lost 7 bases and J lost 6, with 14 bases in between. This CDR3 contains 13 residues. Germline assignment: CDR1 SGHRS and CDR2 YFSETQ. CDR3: CASPLAASNIQYF. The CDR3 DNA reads TGCGCCAGCCCGTTAGCGGCGTCAAACATTCAGTACTTC.

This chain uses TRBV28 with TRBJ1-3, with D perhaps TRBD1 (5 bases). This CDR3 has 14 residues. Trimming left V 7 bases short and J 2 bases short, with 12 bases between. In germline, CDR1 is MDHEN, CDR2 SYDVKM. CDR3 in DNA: TGTGCCAGCAAACCCAGGGTAGCTGGAAACACCATATATTTT. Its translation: CASKPRVAGNTIYF.

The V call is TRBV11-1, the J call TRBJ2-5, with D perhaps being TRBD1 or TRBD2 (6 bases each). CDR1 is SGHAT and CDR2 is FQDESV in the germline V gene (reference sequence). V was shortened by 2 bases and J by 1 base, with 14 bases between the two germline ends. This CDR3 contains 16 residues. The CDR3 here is CASSLWGKGGQETQYF. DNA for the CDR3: TGTGCCAGCAGCTTATGGGGCAAGGGGGGCCAAGAGACCCAGTACTTC.

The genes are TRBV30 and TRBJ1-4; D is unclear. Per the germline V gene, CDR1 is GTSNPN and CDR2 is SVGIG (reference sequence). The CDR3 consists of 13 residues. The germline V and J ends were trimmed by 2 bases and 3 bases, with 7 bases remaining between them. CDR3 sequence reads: CAWSRSANEKLFF. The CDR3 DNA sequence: TGTGCCTGGAGTAGGTCAGCTAATGAAAAACTGTTTTTT.

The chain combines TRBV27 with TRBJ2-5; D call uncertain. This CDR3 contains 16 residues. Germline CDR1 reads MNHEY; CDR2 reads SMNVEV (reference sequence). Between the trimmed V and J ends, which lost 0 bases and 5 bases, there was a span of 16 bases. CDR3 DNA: TGTGCCAGCAGTTTATCTAAGGGTTATGGGTTGGAGACCCAGTACTTC. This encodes CASSLSKGYGLETQYF.

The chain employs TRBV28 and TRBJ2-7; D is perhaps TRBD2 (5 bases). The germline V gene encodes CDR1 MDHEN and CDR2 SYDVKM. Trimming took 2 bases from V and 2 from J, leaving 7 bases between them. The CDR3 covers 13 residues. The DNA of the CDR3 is TGTGCCAGCAGTTTAAGCGGCGCCTACGAGCAGTACTTC. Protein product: CASSLSGAYEQYF. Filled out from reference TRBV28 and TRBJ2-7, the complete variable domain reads DVKVTQSSRYLVKRTGEKVFLECVQDMDHENMFWYRQDPGLGLRLIYFSYDVKMKEKGDIPEGYSVSREKKERFSLILESASTNQTSMYLCASSLSGAYEQYFGPGTRLTVT.

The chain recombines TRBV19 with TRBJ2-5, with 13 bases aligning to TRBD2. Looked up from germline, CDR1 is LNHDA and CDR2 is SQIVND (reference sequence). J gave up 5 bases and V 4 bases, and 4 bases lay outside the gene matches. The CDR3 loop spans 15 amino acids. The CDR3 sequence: CASSTGTSGVETQYF. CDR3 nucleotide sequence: TGTGCCAGTAGTACCGGGACTAGCGGGGTGGAGACCCAGTACTTC.

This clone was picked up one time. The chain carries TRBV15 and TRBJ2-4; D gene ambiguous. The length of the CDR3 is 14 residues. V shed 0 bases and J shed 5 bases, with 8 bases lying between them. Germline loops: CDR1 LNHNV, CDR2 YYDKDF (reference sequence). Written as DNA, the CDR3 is TGTGCCACCAGCAGAGATCGTCGAGAAAACATTCAGTACTTC. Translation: CATSRDRRENIQYF. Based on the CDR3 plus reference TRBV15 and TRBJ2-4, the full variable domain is DAMVIQNPRYQVTQFGKPVTLSCSQTLNHNVMYWYQQKSSQAPKLLFHYYDKDFNNEADTPDNFQSRRPNTSFCFLDIRSPGLGDTAMYLCATSRDRRENIQYFGAGTRLSVL.

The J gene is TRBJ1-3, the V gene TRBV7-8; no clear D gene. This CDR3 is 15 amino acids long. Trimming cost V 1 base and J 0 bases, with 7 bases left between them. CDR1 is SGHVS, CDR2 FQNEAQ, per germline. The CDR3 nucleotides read TGTGCCAGCAGCTTAGGTAGGGCCTCTGGAAACACCATATATTTT. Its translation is CASSLGRASGNTIYF.

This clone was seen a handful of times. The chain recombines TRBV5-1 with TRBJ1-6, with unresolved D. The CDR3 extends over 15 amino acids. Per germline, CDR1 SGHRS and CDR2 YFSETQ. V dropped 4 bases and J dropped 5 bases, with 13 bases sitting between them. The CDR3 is CASSPTPGDNSPLHF. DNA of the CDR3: TGCGCCAGCAGCCCTACTCCCGGGGATAATTCACCCCTCCACTTT.

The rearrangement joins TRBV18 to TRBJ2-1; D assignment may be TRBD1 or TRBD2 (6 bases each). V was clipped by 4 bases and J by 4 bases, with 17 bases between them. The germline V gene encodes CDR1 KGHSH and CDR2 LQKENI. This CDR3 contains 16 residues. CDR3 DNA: TGTGCCAGCTCACGAAACACCGGGGGCCCTTACAATGAGCAGTTCTTC. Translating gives CASSRNTGGPYNEQFF.